These T cell receptor beta chains were read from a single sample in a study of Tregs in tolerant kidney transplant recipients. The repertoire was sequenced with immunoSEQ multiplex PCR; TCRdb's copy has only in-frame clones and lacks some. The table includes just under 65,000 clones, around 98% detected once. Source: Tregs from blood, taken before the transplant. Every receptor here comes from a human donor who received a combined kidney and bone marrow transplant. Both conserved end residues are part of each CDR3.

>TRBV27|TRBJ2-7
CASSLSLGQSPYEQYF
>TRBV7-8|TRBJ2-2
CASSSPKTKRRGMKAGELFF
>TRBV10-3|TRBJ2-1
CATERGGNEQFF
>TRBV5-4|TRBJ2-5
CASSLDPGYETQYF
>TRBV30|TRBJ2-3
CAWSIRGADTQYF
>TRBV5-5|TRBJ2-1
CASSFNPILYNEQFF
>TRBV4-1|TRBJ1-2
CASSLNREVEGYTF
>TRBV29-1|TRBJ1-5
CSVIIGGDKPQHF
>TRBV28|TRBJ2-7
CASSYTPLGEQYF
>TRBV29-1|TRBJ1-1
CSLRVNTEAFF
>TRBV5-4|TRBJ2-5
CASSYDNTGETQYF
>TRBV12-5|TRBJ2-1
CASGLVGPTSSYNEQFF
>TRBV19|TRBJ2-5
CASRLTGGGETQYF
>TRBV19|TRBJ1-3
CASSILSSGNTIYF
>TRBV6-4|TRBJ1-5
CASGGADDSNQPQHF
>TRBV6-5|TRBJ1-5
CASSSYSSNQPQHF
>TRBV4-1|TRBJ1-3
CASSYLDSYSGNTIYF
>TRBV4-1|TRBJ2-1
CASSQFTGVRYNEQFF
>TRBV6-5|TRBJ1-5
CASGTGDQPQHF
>TRBV6-4|TRBJ2-1
CASSDSGLAPNEQFF
>TRBV10-3|TRBJ1-5
CAISESGQGQQPQHF
>TRBV5-1|TRBJ1-2
CASSSQGVDGYTF
>TRBV4-3|TRBJ2-7
CASSQPPREPNEQYF
>TRBV7-9|TRBJ1-2
CASSRLDRDYGYTF
>TRBV27|TRBJ1-2
CASSLLGAKFYGYTF
>TRBV5-1|TRBJ1-2
CASSPNTIPNYGYTF